This passage covers 24 T cell receptor beta chains from one sample sequenced in a study of response to subunit inactivated influenza vaccine. TCRdb independently ran MiXCR on the RT-PCR reads; one entry per CDR3 protein. The table lists 200,000 to 300,000 distinct CDR3 sequences, more than 10% of them singletons. The sample here was non-naive T cells sorted from PBMCs, taken around 14 days before vaccination. All receptors come from a man aged 50-59 years who received an inactivated influenza vaccine.

This chain links TRBV2 with TRBJ2-1; 11 nucleotides match TRBD2. The V gene end was trimmed by 5 bases and the J gene end by 3 bases; junction bases not matched to a gene: 12. Germline CDR1 reads SNHLY; CDR2 reads FYNNEI. This CDR3 region has 18 residues. In nucleotides, the CDR3 is TGTGCCAGCAGTTTATGGGCTAGCGGGGGGCTTCTCTACAATGAGCAGTTCTTC. Translating gives CASSLWASGGLLYNEQFF.

V and J are TRBV24-1 and TRBJ2-2; D is perhaps TRBD1 or TRBD2 (5 bases each). The germline V and J ends were trimmed by 2 bases and 6 bases, with 12 bases remaining between them. CDR1 KGHDR and CDR2 SFDVKD come from the germline V gene. The CDR3 has 15 amino acids. The CDR3 bases are TGTGCCACCAGTGATTGGAAGGGACGTTCCGGGGAGCTGTTTTTT. Amino acids: CATSDWKGRSGELFF.

This clonotype has only a few counts. The chain couples TRBV11-1 to TRBJ2-1; D ambiguous. The V gene's germline CDR1 is SGHAT and CDR2 FQDESV (reference sequence). Trimming took off 6 bases at V and 7 bases at J, with 19 bases between the two ends. The CDR3 covers 15 residues. CDR3 DNA sequence: TGTGCCAGCAGTTCGGGTTCTTCTCGGTGGAATGAGCAGTTCTTC. Its translation: CASSSGSSRWNEQFF.

Concerning this clonotype: Relative to the germline gene, one junction end is altered; a read error may explain this. This rearrangement joins TRBV7-7 to TRBJ2-1, with D perhaps assigned TRBD1 or TRBD2 (6 bases each). Germline values: CDR1 SSHAT, CDR2 FNYEAQ (reference sequence). CDR3 length equals 13 residues. For the CDR3, the DNA is TGTGCTAGCAGCCGATGGGGGGCAAATGAGCAGTTCTTC. As protein: CASSRWGANEQFF.

This clonotype was seen a handful of times. The rearrangement links TRBV7-9 to TRBJ2-2; 11 nucleotides agree with TRBD2. The CDR3 runs 17 residues. From germline, CDR1 is SEHNR and CDR2 FQNEAQ (reference sequence). With 5 bases clipped from V and 4 bases from J, the junction kept 9 bases outside the gene matches. The CDR3 here is CASSAPTSGGTTGELFF. In DNA, the CDR3 is TGTGCCAGCAGCGCCCCAACTAGCGGGGGAACCACCGGGGAGCTGTTTTTT.

J is TRBJ2-5 and V is TRBV5-1, with D tentatively TRBD2 (6 bases). CDR1 and CDR2 from the germline V gene are SGHRS and YFSETQ. V lost 5 bases and J 3 bases, leaving 14 bases between the germline ends. This CDR3 region has 14 residues. The CDR3 bases are TGCGCCAGCAGTCTTAATCAGCGGGAAGAGACCCAGTACTTC. It yields the protein CASSLNQREETQYF.

The chain couples TRBV20-1 to TRBJ2-7; the D call may be TRBD1 or TRBD2 (5 bases each). In germline, CDR1 is DFQATT, CDR2 SNEGSKA (reference sequence). V was cut by 1 base and J by 7 bases, with 11 bases left in between. CDR3 length: 12 amino acids. CDR3 DNA sequence: TGCAGTGCTAGAGTGGGGGTCGAAGAGCAGTACTTC. This translates into CSARVGVEEQYF.

V usage is TRBV4-2 and J usage is TRBJ2-1, with TRBD2 as a possible D gene (6 bases). Germline CDR1 LGHNA, CDR2 YNFKEQ. This CDR3 is 16 amino acids long. Trimming took off 7 bases at V and 0 bases at J, with 16 bases between the two ends. The CDR3 loop reads CASTGLATSSYNEQFF. In DNA, the CDR3 is TGTGCCAGCACGGGGCTAGCGACCAGCTCCTACAATGAGCAGTTCTTC.

In its sample, this clonotype ranks as medium-sized. This chain links TRBV24-1 with TRBJ2-3; D is unresolved. V lost 0 bases and J lost 11, with 11 bases in between. The CDR3 runs 13 residues. Germline V gene data show CDR1 as KGHDR and CDR2 as SFDVKD. CDR3 residues: CATSDLTTSKQYF. CDR3 nucleotide sequence: TGTGCCACCAGTGATTTGACCACAAGCAAGCAGTATTTT.

This clonotype has just a few counts. This chain joins TRBV4-3 and TRBJ2-3; D is perhaps TRBD1 (5 bases). The CDR3 loop spans 15 amino acids. Trimming pared 5 bases from V and 0 bases from J, leaving 12 bases between. Germline CDR1 reads LGHNA; CDR2 reads YSLEER. CDR3 DNA: TGCGCCAGCAGCACAGGAATAACTAGCACAGATACGCAGTATTTT. Its translation is CASSTGITSTDTQYF.

This clonotype was found once. This chain uses TRBV2 with TRBJ2-4, with D tentatively TRBD2 (5 bases). Looked up from germline, CDR1 is SNHLY and CDR2 is FYNNEI. Trimming took 0 bases from V and 1 from J, leaving 13 bases between them. The CDR3 extends over 17 amino acids. The CDR3 reads CASSEARAVGAKNIQYF. The DNA for the CDR3 is TGTGCCAGCAGTGAAGCGCGGGCGGTCGGGGCCAAAAACATTCAGTACTTC. Combining the CDR3 with reference TRBV2 and TRBJ2-4 gives the whole variable domain EPEVTQTPSHQVTQMGQEVILRCVPISNHLYFYWYRQILGQKVEFLVSFYNNEISEKSEIFDDQFSVERPDGSNFTLKIRSTKLEDSAMYFCASSEARAVGAKNIQYFGAGTRLSVL.

This clonotype was detected a few times. This chain connects TRBV20-1 to TRBJ2-1; 7 nucleotides match TRBD2. The CDR3 runs 15 residues. Germline-derived CDR1 and CDR2 are DFQATT and SNEGSKA (reference sequence). V lost 5 bases to trimming and J lost 3 bases; unmatched junction nucleotides: 10. CDR3 loop: CSASGGSGLYNEQFF. The CDR3 bases are TGCAGTGCTTCGGGGGGTAGCGGCCTCTACAATGAGCAGTTCTTC.

Sample share makes this clonotype medium-sized (0.01 to 0.1%). The chain couples TRBV4-2 to TRBJ2-1; D unresolved. Per the germline V gene, CDR1 is LGHNA and CDR2 is YNFKEQ. The V end lost 1 base, the J end lost 0 bases, and 10 bases lay between the germline ends. The CDR3 is 16 amino acids. The CDR3 DNA reads TGTGCCAGCAGCCAAGGACTTGCGAGCTCCTACAATGAGCAGTTCTTC. Residues: CASSQGLASSYNEQFF.

This clonotype was observed many times. The chain joins TRBV5-1 to TRBJ1-6, with 9 bases that match TRBD1. Per germline, CDR1 SGHRS and CDR2 YFSETQ. The CDR3 covers 14 residues. The trim removed 4 bases at V and 12 bases at J, leaving 8 bases unmatched. The CDR3 coding sequence is TGCGCCAGCAGCCCCGGGACAGGGCAGCAACCCCTCCACTTT. Translation gives CASSPGTGQQPLHF.

This clonotype has a handful of counts. The rearrangement uses TRBV7-2 and TRBJ2-5, with TRBD2 matching over 8 bases. The V gene's germline CDR1 is SGHTA and CDR2 FQGNSA. V gave up 4 bases and J gave up 10 bases; unmatched junction bases: 11. The CDR3 is 14 amino acids. For the CDR3, the DNA is TGTGCCAGCAGCTCGTCCGCGGGGGGAGTGAGCCAGTACTTC. Its translation: CASSSSAGGVSQYF. Using reference TRBV7-2 and TRBJ2-5 for the parts outside the CDR3, the full variable domain is GAGVSQSPSNKVTEKGKDVELRCDPISGHTALYWYRQSLGQGLEFLIYFQGNSAPDKSGLPSDRFSAERTGGSVSTLTIQRTQQEDSAVYLCASSSSAGGVSQYFGPGTRLLVL.

The V gene is TRBV2, the J gene TRBJ1-1; 7 nucleotides align to TRBD1. Germline-derived CDR1 and CDR2 are SNHLY and FYNNEI. The trim removed 11 bases at V and 6 bases at J, leaving 27 bases unmatched. The length of the CDR3 is 18 residues. CDR3 nucleotides: TGTGCCTTCTGTTTAGGGACAGCAATTGCCCGGGATGTGGCTGAAGCTTTCTTT. Its protein is CAFCLGTAIARDVAEAFF. Full variable domain (remainder filled in from reference TRBV2 and TRBJ1-1): EPEVTQTPSHQVTQMGQEVILRCVPISNHLYFYWYRQILGQKVEFLVSFYNNEISEKSEIFDDQFSVERPDGSNFTLKIRSTKLEDSAMYFCAFCLGTAIARDVAEAFFGQGTRLTVV.

This clonotype appeared many times. This chain uses TRBV18 with TRBJ2-4, with TRBD1 matching 9 bases. Per germline, CDR1 KGHSH and CDR2 LQKENI. The CDR3 covers 13 residues. The V gene end was trimmed by 6 bases and the J gene end by 7 bases; junction bases not matched to a gene: 4. CDR3 DNA: TGTGCCAGCTCTCTCGACAGGGGGAACATTCAGTACTTC. Its translation: CASSLDRGNIQYF.

V gene TRBV4-1 combines with J gene TRBJ1-4; possibly TRBD1 for D (5 bases). Per germline, CDR1 MGHRA and CDR2 YSYEKL. With 0 bases removed from V and 14 bases from J, the gap between germline ends came to 13 bases. The CDR3 has 13 residues. The CDR3 spells CASSQEGQGGLFF. In nucleotides, the CDR3 is TGCGCCAGCAGCCAAGAGGGCCAGGGAGGGCTGTTTTTT.

The chain links TRBV6-5 to TRBJ1-1; 8 bases map to TRBD1. Trimming cost V 5 bases and J 11 bases; bases outside gene matches: 7. The CDR3 is made up of 12 amino acids. Germline V lookup: CDR1 MNHEY, CDR2 SVGAGI. CDR3 nucleotide sequence: TGTGCCAGCAGTGCAACAGGGGGTTACGCTTTCTTT. It codes for CASSATGGYAFF.

The chain links TRBV27 to TRBJ2-2; either TRBD1 or TRBD2 may supply D (5 bases each). Trimming shortened V by 2 bases and J by 1 base, and 17 bases separated the two germline ends. This CDR3 has 18 amino acids. CDR1 and CDR2 (germline): MNHEY, SMNVEV (reference sequence). Written as DNA, the CDR3 is TGTGCCAGCAGTTTAACTACTGCCGGGACCTTGAACACCGGGGAGCTGTTTTTT. It translates to CASSLTTAGTLNTGELFF.

This clonotype was picked up a small number of times. The chain joins TRBV4-3 to TRBJ2-3; 9 bases line up with TRBD2. Trimming removed 4 bases from V and 0 bases from J; junction bases left unmatched: 11. Germline CDR1 and CDR2: LGHNA and YSLEER. CDR3 length equals 18 residues. The CDR3 bases are TGCGCCAGCAGCCTTAGCGGGAGTGGAATAACTAGCACAGATACGCAGTATTTT. It codes for CASSLSGSGITSTDTQYF.

The chain couples TRBV5-6 to TRBJ2-7, with 7 positions matching TRBD1. Germline V gene sequence: CDR1 SGHDT, CDR2 YYEEEE. CDR3 length: 13 residues. V gave up 6 bases and J gave up 3 bases; unmatched junction bases: 6. The CDR3, as DNA: TGTGCCAGCACCCAGACAGGGCGCTACGAGCAGTACTTC. Translated: CASTQTGRYEQYF.

This clonotype was recorded at least ten times. The chain joins TRBV12-3 or TRBV12-4 to TRBJ2-5; tentatively, D is TRBD1 (7 bases). This CDR3 has 15 residues. Deletions cut 4 bases from V and 5 bases from J, with 17 bases between. CDR3 bases: TGTGCCAGCAGTTCCGGGGGACAGACAACGGAGACCCAGTACTTC. Its protein product is CASSSGGQTTETQYF.

This clonotype was detected many times. The chain links TRBV7-8 to TRBJ2-7; the D call may be TRBD1 or TRBD2 (5 bases each). The CDR3 contains 13 residues. CDR1 is SGHVS and CDR2 is FQNEAQ in the germline V gene. V shed 4 bases and J shed 0 bases, with 7 bases lying between them. The CDR3 nucleotides are TGTGCCAGCAGCTGGGACCTCTCCTACGAGCAGTACTTC. This encodes CASSWDLSYEQYF.